One T cell receptor beta chain is described in this entry. Here immunoSEQ multiplex PCR was the method, and the copy in TCRdb shows in-frame clones only, minus some. The sample contains more than 70,000 clones, 93% of which appear only once. Unmatched junction bases numbered 3, after V lost 4 bases and J lost 1 base. The CDR3 contains 16 residues. The germline V gene encodes CDR1 SGHRS and CDR2 YFSETQ. The sample belongs to a study of T cell changes during pregnancy in multiple sclerosis. J is TRBJ2-5 and V is TRBV5-1, with 14 bases identical to TRBD2. The sample was peripheral blood, taken in the second trimester of pregnancy. The TCR originated in a female donor with multiple sclerosis, enrolled in a pregnancy study. Here the CDR3 reads CASSPGLAGGQETQYF. In nucleotides, the CDR3 is TGCGCCAGCAGCCCAGGACTAGCGGGGGGCCAAGAGACCCAGTACTTC. The full variable domain, completed using reference TRBV5-1 and TRBJ2-5, is KAGVTQTPRYLIKTRGQQVTLSCSPISGHRSVSWYQQTPGQGLQFLFEYFSETQRNKGNFPGRFSGRQFSNSRSEMNVSTLELGDSALYLCASSPGLAGGQETQYFGPGTRLLVL.